Sequencing of this T cell receptor beta chain was carried out in a study of CD8+ T cells in alopecia areata. Stated treatment: oral pan-JAK inhibitor, 5-10 mg twice daily. Sequencing templates came from extracted RNA that was reverse transcribed into cDNA. The method was immunoSEQ multiplex PCR; TCRdb's version includes in-frame clones alone and lacks a portion of them. The sample yields about 190,000 clones, 64% seen once. From germline, CDR1 is SGHRS and CDR2 YFSETQ. V lost 2 bases, J lost 5 bases, and 3 bases stayed unmatched. The CDR3 runs to 14 residues. The sample consisted of CD4+ T cells sorted from blood, taken at week 4, from a patient treated with tofacitinib. The clonotype comes from a human donor with alopecia areata. The chain joins TRBV5-1 to TRBJ2-3, with TRBD2 identical over 9 bases. The CDR3 region is CASSFNSGGDTQYF. CDR3 DNA sequence: TGCGCCAGCAGCTTTAATAGCGGGGGAGATACGCAGTATTTT.